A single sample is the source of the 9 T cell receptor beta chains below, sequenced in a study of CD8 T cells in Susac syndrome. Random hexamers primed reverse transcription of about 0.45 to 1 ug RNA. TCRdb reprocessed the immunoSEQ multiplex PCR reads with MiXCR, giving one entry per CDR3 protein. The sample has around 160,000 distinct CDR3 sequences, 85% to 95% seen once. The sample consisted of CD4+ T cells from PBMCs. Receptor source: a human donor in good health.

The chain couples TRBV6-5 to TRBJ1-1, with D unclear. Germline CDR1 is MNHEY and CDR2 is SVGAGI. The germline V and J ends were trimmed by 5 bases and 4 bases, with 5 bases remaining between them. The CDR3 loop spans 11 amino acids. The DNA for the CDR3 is TGTGCCAGCAGTCGTGGCACTGAAGCTTTCTTT. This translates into CASSRGTEAFF.

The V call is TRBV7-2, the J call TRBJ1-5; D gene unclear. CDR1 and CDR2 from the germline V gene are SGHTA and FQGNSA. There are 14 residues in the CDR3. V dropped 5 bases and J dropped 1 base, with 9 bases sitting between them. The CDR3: CASSPYRSNQPQHF. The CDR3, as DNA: TGTGCCAGCAGCCCATACAGAAGCAATCAGCCCCAGCATTTT.

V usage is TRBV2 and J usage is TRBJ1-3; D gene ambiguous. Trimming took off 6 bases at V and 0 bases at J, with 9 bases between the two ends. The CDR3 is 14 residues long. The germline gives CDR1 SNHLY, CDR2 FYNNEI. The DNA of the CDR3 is TGTGCCAGCAGAGTAGATCACTCTGGAAACACCATATATTTT. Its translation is CASRVDHSGNTIYF.

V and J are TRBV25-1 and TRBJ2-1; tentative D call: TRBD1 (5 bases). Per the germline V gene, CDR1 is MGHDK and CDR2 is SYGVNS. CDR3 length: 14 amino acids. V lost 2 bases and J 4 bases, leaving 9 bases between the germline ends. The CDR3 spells CASSEEKGYNEQFF. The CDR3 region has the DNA TGTGCCAGCAGTGAAGAAAAGGGGTACAATGAGCAGTTCTTC.

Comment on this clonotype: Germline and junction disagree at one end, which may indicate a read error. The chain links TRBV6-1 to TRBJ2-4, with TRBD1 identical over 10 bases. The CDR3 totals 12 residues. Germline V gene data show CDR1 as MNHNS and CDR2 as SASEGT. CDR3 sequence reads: CASGDRGPFQYF. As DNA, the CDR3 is TGTGCCAGCGGTGACAGGGGGCCTTTTCAGTACTTC.

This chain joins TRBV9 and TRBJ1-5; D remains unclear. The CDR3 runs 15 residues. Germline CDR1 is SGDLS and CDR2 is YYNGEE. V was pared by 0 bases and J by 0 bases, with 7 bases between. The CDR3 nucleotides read TGTGCCAGCAGCGTAGCTGGGTATAGCAATCAGCCCCAGCATTTT. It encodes CASSVAGYSNQPQHF.

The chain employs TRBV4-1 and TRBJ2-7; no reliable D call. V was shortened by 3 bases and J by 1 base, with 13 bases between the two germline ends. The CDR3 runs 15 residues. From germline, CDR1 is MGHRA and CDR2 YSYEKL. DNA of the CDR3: TGCGCCAGCAGCCACCCCGGTAGCTCTTCCTACGAGCAGTACTTC. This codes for CASSHPGSSSYEQYF.

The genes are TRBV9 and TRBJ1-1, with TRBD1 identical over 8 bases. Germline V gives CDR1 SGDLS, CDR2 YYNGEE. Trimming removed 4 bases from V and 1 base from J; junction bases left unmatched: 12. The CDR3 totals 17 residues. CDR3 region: CASSPQVGRGPNTEAFF. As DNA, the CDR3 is TGTGCCAGCAGCCCCCAGGTGGGCAGGGGGCCGAACACTGAAGCTTTCTTT.

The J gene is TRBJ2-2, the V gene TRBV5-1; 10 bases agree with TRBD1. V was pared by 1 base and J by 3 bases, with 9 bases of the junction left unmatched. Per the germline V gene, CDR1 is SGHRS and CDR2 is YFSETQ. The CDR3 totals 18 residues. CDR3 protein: CASSLYIMGTGDTGELFF. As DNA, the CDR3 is TGCGCCAGCAGCTTGTATATTATGGGGACAGGGGACACCGGGGAGCTGTTTTTT.